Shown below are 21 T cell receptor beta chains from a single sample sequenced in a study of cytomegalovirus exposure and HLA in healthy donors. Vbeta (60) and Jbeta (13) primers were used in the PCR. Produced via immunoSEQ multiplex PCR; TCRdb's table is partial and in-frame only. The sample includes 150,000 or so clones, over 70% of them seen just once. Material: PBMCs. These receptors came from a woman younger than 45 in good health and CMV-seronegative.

This CDR3 reads CASGLAHNEQFF. The CDR3 DNA follows: TGTGCCAGCGGATTAGCGCACAATGAGCAGTTCTTC. The chain employs TRBV28 and TRBJ2-1, with D perhaps matching TRBD2 (5 bases). CDR3 size: 12 residues. CDR1 and CDR2 (germline): MDHEN, SYDVKM. The V end was cut by 8 bases, the J end by 5 bases, with 10 bases between.

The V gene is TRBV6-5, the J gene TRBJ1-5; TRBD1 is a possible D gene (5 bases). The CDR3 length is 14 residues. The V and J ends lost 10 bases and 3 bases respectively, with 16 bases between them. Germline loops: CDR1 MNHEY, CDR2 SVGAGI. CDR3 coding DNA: TGTGCCATAGGACAAGAACTCACCAATCAGCCCCAGCATTTT. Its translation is CAIGQELTNQPQHF.

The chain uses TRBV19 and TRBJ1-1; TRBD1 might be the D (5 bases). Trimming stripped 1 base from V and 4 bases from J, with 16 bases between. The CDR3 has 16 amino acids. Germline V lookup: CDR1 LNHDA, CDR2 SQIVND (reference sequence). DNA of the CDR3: TGTGCCAGTAGTATAGGTGGGGGGTCAGGAGGCACTGAAGCTTTCTTT. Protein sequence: CASSIGGGSGGTEAFF. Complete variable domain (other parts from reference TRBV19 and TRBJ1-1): DGGITQSPKYLFRKEGQNVTLSCEQNLNHDAMYWYRQDPGQGLRLIYYSQIVNDFQKGDIAEGYSVSREKKESFPLTVTSAQKNPTAFYLCASSIGGGSGGTEAFFGQGTRLTVV.

The CDR3 sequence: CAWSREGGAKNIQYF. For the CDR3, the DNA is TGTGCCTGGAGTCGCGAGGGAGGAGCCAAAAACATTCAGTACTTC. V usage is TRBV30 and J usage is TRBJ2-4; perhaps TRBD2 as D (6 bases). Germline CDR1 and CDR2: GTSNPN and SVGIG (reference sequence). The CDR3 extends over 15 amino acids. Trimming took 2 bases from V and 0 from J, leaving 11 bases between them.

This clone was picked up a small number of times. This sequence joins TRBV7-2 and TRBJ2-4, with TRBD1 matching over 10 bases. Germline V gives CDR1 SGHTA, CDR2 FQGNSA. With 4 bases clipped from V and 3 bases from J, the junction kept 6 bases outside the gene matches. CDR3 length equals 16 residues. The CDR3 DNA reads TGTGCCAGCAGCTCCGGACAGGGGGATAGCAAAAACATTCAGTACTTC. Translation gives CASSSGQGDSKNIQYF.

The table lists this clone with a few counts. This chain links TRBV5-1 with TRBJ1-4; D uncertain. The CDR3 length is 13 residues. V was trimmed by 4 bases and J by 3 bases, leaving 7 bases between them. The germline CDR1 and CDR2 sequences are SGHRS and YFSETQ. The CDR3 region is CASSRQSNEKLFF. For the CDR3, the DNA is TGCGCCAGCAGCCGCCAGTCTAATGAAAAACTGTTTTTT.

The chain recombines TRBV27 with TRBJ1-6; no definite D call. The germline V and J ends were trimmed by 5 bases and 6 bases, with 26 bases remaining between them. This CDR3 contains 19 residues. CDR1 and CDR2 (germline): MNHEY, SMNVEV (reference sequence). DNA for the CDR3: TGTGCCAGCAGTCCCCTCTACACAGTCTCAAACCTCTCTAATTCACCCCTCCACTTT. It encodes CASSPLYTVSNLSNSPLHF.

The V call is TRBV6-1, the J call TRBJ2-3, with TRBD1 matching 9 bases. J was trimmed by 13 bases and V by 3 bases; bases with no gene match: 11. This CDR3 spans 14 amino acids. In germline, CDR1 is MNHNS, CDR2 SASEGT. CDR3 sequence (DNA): TGTGCCAGCAGTGAGGTTTACGGGACAGGGAGGAAGTATTTT. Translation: CASSEVYGTGRKYF.

The CDR3 nucleotides read TGCGCCAGCAGCTTGGTCAGGGATTTAGGTTCACCCCTCCACTTT. Translated, it gives CASSLVRDLGSPLHF. This rearrangement joins TRBV5-1 to TRBJ1-6; D perhaps matches TRBD1 (5 bases). Germline values: CDR1 SGHRS, CDR2 YFSETQ. The CDR3 covers 15 residues. The V end was cut by 0 bases, the J end by 9 bases, with 13 bases between.

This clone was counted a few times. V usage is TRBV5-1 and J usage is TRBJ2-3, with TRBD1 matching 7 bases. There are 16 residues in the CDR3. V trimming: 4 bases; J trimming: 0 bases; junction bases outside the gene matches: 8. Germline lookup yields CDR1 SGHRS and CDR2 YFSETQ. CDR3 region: CASSLRDSDSTDTQYF. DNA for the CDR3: TGCGCCAGCAGCCTCCGGGACAGCGATAGCACAGATACGCAGTATTTT.

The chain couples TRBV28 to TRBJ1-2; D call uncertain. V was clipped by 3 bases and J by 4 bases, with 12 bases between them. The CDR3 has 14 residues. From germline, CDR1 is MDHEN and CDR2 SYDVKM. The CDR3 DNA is TGTGCCAGCAGTTTGTCAACAGCCACCTATGGCTACACCTTC. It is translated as CASSLSTATYGYTF.

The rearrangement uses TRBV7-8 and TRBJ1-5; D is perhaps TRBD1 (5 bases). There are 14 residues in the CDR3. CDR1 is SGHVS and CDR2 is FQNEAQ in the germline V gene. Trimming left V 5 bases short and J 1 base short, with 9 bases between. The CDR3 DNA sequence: TGTGCCAGCAGCCCGGACACGAGCAATCAGCCCCAGCATTTT. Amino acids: CASSPDTSNQPQHF.

CDR3 in DNA: TGTGCCAGCAGCCAAATGCGACTAGCGGGGGACGAGCAGTACTTC. It specifies CASSQMRLAGDEQYF. The rearrangement links TRBV5-4 to TRBJ2-7; TRBD2 matches at 12 bases. The V and J ends lost 4 bases and 5 bases, in that order; junction bases with no gene match: 7. Germline lookup yields CDR1 SGHNT and CDR2 YYREEE (reference sequence). The CDR3 totals 15 residues.

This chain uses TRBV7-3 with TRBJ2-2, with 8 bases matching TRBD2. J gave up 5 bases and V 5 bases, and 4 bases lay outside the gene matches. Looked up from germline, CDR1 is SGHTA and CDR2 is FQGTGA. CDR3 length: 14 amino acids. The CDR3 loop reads CASSTGGGTGELFF. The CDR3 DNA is TGTGCCAGCAGCACAGGCGGGGGGACCGGGGAGCTGTTTTTT.

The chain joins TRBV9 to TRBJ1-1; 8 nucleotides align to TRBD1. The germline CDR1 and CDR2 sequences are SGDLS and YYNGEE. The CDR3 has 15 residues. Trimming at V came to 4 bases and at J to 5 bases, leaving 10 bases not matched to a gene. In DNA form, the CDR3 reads TGTGCCAGCAGCACAACCCGGACAGGGAGGACTGAAGCTTTCTTT. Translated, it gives CASSTTRTGRTEAFF.

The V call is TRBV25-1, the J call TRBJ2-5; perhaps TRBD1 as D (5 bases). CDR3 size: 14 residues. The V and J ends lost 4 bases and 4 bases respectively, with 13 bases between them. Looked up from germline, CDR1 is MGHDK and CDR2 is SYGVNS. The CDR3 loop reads CASSGEAGSETQYF. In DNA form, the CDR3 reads TGTGCCAGCAGTGGCGAGGCAGGGTCAGAGACCCAGTACTTC.

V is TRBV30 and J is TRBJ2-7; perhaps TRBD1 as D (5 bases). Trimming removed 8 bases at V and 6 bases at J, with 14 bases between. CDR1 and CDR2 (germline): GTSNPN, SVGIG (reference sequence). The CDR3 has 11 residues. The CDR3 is CASNRGGEQYF. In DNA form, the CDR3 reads TGTGCCAGTAATAGGGGCGGCGAGCAGTACTTC.

The CDR3 spells CASSLGEAYNEQFF. CDR3 DNA sequence: TGTGCCAGCAGTTTAGGCGAGGCCTACAATGAGCAGTTCTTC. This chain connects TRBV28 to TRBJ2-1; D not resolved. This CDR3 region has 14 residues. Trimming removed 2 bases from V and 2 bases from J, with 7 bases in between. Germline V lookup: CDR1 MDHEN, CDR2 SYDVKM.

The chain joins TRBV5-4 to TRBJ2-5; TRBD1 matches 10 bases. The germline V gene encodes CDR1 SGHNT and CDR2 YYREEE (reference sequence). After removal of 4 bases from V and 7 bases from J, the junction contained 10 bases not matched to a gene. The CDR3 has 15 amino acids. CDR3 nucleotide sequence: TGTGCCAGCAGCCCCGGGACAGGGGATAAGGGGACCCAGTACTTC. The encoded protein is CASSPGTGDKGTQYF.

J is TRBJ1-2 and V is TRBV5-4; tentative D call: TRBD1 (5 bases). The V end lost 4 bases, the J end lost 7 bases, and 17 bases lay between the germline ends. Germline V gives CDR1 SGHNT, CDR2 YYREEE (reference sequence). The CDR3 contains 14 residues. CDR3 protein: CASSVGRELGGYTF. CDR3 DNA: TGTGCCAGCAGCGTGGGACGGGAATTGGGTGGCTACACCTTC. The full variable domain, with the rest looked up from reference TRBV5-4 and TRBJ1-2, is ETGVTQSPTHLIKTRGQQVTLRCSSQSGHNTVSWYQQALGQGPQFIFQYYREEENGRGNFPPRFSGLQFPNYSSELNVNALELDDSALYLCASSVGRELGGYTFGSGTRLTVV.

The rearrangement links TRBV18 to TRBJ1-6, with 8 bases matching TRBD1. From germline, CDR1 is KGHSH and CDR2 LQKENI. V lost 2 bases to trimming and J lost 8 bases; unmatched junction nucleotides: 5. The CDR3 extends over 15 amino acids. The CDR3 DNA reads TGTGCCAGCTCACCAAACCGACAGGGGTATTCACCCCTCCACTTT. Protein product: CASSPNRQGYSPLHF.